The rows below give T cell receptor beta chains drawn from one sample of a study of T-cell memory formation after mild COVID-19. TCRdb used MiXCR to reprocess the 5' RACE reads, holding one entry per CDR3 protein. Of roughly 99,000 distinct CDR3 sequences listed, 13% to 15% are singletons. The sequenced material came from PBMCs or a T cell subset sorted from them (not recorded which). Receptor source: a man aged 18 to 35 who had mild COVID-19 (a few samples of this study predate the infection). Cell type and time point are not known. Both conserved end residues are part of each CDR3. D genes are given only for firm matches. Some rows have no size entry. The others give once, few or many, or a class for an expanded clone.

CDR3aa: CASSPRGRANEQFF
CDR3nt: TGCGCCAGCAGCCCGAGAGGAAGGGCCAATGAGCAGTTCTTC
v_gene: TRBV4-3
j_gene: TRBJ2-1
d_gene: NA
abundance: many

CDR3aa: CASSLERSGNSPLHF
CDR3nt: TGTGCCAGCAGCTTAGAAAGATCTGGGAACTCACCCCTCCACTTT
v_gene: TRBV11-2
j_gene: TRBJ1-6
d_gene: NA
abundance: few

CDR3aa: CASSYLRDSDEAFF
CDR3nt: TGTGCCAGCAGCTACCTCCGGGATTCCGATGAAGCTTTCTTT
v_gene: TRBV7-2
j_gene: TRBJ1-1
d_gene: NA
abundance: NA

CDR3aa: CASSHLTDNQPQHF
CDR3nt: TGTGCCAGCAGCCATTTGACAGACAATCAGCCCCAGCATTTT
v_gene: TRBV4-2
j_gene: TRBJ1-5
d_gene: NA
abundance: NA

CDR3aa: CASSSLSRLAGRTDTQYF
CDR3nt: TGTGCCAGCAGCTCACTGTCACGGCTAGCGGGGAGAACAGATACGCAGTATTTT
v_gene: TRBV7-3
j_gene: TRBJ2-3
d_gene: TRBD2
abundance: NA

CDR3aa: CASSPPGNRLDTEAFF
CDR3nt: TGTGCCAGCAGCCCACCAGGGAACAGACTAGACACTGAAGCTTTCTTT
v_gene: TRBV7-8
j_gene: TRBJ1-1
d_gene: NA
abundance: NA

CDR3aa: CASSQDWAGQLNTGELFF
CDR3nt: TGCGCCAGCAGCCAAGATTGGGCGGGACAGCTGAACACCGGGGAGCTGTTTTTT
v_gene: TRBV4-3
j_gene: TRBJ2-2
d_gene: NA
abundance: NA

CDR3aa: CASSQAGLRSPLHF
CDR3nt: TGTGCCAGCAGCCAAGCGGGGCTGCGTTCACCCCTCCACTTT
v_gene: TRBV14
j_gene: TRBJ1-6
d_gene: NA
abundance: once

CDR3aa: CATQEFSDNSPLHF
CDR3nt: TGTGCCACCCAGGAGTTTTCCGATAATTCACCCCTCCACTTT
v_gene: TRBV18
j_gene: TRBJ1-6
d_gene: NA
abundance: NA

CDR3aa: CASGPLGIWETQYF
CDR3nt: TGTGCCAGCGGTCCTTTAGGTATCTGGGAGACCCAGTACTTC
v_gene: TRBV27
j_gene: TRBJ2-5
d_gene: NA
abundance: NA